The source of this TCR beta chain is a study of sequential checkpoint blockade in melanoma. The CDR3 sequence is 18 residues long. Germline V gene sequence: CDR1 SGHRS, CDR2 YFSETQ. After removal of 3 bases from V and 2 bases from J, the junction contained 12 bases not matched to a gene. The treatment denotes: randomized to nivolumab then ipilimumab (arm A) or the reverse (arm B). Measured with immunoSEQ multiplex PCR; TCRdb has only the in-frame clones, and not every one. The table includes thousands of clones, 18% detected once. Whole-study results and caveats: Patients with week-13 increases in T-cell fraction and clonality benefited about 30 times more often. Tumor T-cell fraction and clonality correlated with PD-L1 and CD8+ counts.

Of note for this clone: The antigen is undetermined.

The material sequenced was tumor tissue (inferred from file names), taken from a patient given nivolumab and ipilimumab in sequence. V and J are TRBV5-1 and TRBJ2-4; TRBD1 matches at 9 bases. This TCR was sampled from a human donor with melanoma. The CDR3, as DNA: TGCGCCAGCAGCTCGGACAGGGGCGTATTTGCGTCCAAAAACATTCAGTACTTC. It specifies CASSSDRGVFASKNIQYF.